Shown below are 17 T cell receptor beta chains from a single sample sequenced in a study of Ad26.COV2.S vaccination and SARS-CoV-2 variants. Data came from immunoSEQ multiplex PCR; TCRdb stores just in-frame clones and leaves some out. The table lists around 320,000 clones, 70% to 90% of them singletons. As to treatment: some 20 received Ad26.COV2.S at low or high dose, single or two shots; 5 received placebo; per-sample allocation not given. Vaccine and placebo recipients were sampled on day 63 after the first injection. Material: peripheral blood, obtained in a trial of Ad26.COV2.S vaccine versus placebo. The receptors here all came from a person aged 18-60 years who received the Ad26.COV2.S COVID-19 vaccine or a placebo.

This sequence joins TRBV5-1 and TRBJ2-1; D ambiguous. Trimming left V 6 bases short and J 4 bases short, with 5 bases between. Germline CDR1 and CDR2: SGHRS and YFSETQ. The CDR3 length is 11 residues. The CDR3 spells CASKGYNEQFF. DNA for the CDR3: TGCGCCAGCAAGGGATACAATGAGCAGTTCTTC.

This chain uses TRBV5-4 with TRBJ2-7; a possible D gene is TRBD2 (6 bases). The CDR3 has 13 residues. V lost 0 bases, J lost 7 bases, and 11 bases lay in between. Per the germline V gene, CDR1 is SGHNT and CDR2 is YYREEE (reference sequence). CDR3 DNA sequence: TGTGCCAGCAGCTTGGTGGGGGGAAAAGAGCAGTACTTC. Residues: CASSLVGGKEQYF.

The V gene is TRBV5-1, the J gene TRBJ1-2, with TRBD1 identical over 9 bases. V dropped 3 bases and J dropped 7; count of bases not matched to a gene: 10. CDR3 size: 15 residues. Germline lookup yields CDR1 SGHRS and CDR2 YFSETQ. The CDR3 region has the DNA TGCGCCAGCAGCTCCGCGAGGACAGGGGTAGGTGGCTACACCTTC. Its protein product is CASSSARTGVGGYTF.

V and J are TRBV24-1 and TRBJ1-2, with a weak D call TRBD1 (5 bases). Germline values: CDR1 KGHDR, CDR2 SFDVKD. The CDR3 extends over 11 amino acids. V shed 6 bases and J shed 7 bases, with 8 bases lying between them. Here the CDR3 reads CATSRGGGYTF. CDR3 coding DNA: TGTGCCACCAGTCGGGGGGGTGGCTACACCTTC.

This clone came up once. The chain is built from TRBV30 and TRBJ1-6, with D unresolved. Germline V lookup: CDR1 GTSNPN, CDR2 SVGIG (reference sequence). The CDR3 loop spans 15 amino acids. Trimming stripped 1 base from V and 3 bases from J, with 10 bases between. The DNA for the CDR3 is TGTGCCTGGAGTGCCCGGGTCCGCTATAATTCACCCCTCCACTTT. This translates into CAWSARVRYNSPLHF.

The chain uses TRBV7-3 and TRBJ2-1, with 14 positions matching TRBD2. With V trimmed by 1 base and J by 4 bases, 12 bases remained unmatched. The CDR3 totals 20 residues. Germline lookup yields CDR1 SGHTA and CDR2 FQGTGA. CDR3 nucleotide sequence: TGTGCCAGCAGCTTAAGGGGGACTAGCGGGGGCCCTTTTGGGTACAATGAGCAGTTCTTC. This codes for CASSLRGTSGGPFGYNEQFF.

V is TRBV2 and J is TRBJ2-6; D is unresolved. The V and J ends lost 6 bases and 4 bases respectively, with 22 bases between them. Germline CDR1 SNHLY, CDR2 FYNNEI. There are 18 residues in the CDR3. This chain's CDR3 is CASRKVRILLSGANVLTF. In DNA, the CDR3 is TGTGCCAGCAGGAAGGTCAGGATCCTCCTTTCCGGGGCCAACGTCCTGACTTTC.

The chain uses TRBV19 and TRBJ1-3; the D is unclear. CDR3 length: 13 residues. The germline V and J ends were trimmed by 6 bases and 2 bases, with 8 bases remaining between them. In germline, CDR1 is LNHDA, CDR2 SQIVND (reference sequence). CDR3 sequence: CASRILPGNTIYF. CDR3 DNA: TGTGCCAGTAGGATTCTTCCTGGAAACACCATATATTTT.

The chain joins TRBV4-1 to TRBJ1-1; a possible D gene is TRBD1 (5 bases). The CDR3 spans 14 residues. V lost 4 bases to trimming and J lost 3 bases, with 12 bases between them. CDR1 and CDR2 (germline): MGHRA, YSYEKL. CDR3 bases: TGCGCCAGCAGCCCTTGGGGGGGGGACACTGAAGCTTTCTTT. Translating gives CASSPWGGDTEAFF.

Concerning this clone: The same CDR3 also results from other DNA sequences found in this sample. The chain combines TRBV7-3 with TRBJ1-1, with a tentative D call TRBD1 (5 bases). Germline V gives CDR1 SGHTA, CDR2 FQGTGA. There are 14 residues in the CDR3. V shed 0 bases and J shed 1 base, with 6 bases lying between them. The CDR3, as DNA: TGTGCCAGCAGCTTAACAGGGGCGAACACTGAAGCTTTCTTT. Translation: CASSLTGANTEAFF.

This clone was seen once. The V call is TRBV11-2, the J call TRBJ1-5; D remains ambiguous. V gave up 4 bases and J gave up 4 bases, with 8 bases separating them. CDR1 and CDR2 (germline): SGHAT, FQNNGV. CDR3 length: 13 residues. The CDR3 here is CASSSTLNQPQHF. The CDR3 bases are TGTGCCAGCAGCTCGACATTGAATCAGCCCCAGCATTTT.

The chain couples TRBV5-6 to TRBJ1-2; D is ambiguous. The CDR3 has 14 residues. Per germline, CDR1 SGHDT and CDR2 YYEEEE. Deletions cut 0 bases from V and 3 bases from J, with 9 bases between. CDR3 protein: CASSLVGSDYGYTF. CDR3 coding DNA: TGTGCCAGCAGCTTGGTAGGTAGCGACTATGGCTACACCTTC.

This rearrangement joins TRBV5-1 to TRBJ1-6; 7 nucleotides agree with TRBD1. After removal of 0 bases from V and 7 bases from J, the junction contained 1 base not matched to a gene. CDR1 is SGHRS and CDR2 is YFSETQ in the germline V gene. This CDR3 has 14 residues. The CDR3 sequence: CASSLEGANSPLHF. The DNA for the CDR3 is TGCGCCAGCAGCTTGGAGGGGGCAAATTCACCCCTCCACTTT. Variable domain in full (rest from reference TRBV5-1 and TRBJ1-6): KAGVTQTPRYLIKTRGQQVTLSCSPISGHRSVSWYQQTPGQGLQFLFEYFSETQRNKGNFPGRFSGRQFSNSRSEMNVSTLELGDSALYLCASSLEGANSPLHFGNGTRLTVT.

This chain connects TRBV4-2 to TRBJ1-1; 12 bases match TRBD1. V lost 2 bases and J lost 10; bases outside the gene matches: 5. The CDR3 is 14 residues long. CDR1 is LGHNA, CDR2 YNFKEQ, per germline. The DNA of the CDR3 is TGTGCCAGCAGCCAAAGGGACAGGGGGCGGGTAGCTTTCTTT. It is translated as CASSQRDRGRVAFF.

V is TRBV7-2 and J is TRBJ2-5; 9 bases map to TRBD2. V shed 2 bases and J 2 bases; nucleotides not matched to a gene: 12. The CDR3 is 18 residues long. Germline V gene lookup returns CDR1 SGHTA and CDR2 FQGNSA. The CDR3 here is CASSLRKAGGLGQETQYF. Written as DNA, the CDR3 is TGTGCCAGCAGCTTACGGAAGGCGGGGGGGCTAGGTCAAGAGACCCAGTACTTC.

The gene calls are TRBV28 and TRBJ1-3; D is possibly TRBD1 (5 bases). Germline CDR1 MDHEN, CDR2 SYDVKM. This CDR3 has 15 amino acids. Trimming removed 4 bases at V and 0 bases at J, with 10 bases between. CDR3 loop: CASSSTGYSGNTIYF. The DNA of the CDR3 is TGTGCCAGCAGTTCCACAGGATACTCTGGAAACACCATATATTTT.

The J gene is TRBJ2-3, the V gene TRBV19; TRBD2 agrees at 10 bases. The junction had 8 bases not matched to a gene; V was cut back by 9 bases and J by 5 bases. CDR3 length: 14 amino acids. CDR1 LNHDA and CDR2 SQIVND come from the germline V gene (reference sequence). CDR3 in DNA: TGTGCCAGCGGTAGCGGGGGGCGGGAAGATACGCAGTATTTT. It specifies CASGSGGREDTQYF.